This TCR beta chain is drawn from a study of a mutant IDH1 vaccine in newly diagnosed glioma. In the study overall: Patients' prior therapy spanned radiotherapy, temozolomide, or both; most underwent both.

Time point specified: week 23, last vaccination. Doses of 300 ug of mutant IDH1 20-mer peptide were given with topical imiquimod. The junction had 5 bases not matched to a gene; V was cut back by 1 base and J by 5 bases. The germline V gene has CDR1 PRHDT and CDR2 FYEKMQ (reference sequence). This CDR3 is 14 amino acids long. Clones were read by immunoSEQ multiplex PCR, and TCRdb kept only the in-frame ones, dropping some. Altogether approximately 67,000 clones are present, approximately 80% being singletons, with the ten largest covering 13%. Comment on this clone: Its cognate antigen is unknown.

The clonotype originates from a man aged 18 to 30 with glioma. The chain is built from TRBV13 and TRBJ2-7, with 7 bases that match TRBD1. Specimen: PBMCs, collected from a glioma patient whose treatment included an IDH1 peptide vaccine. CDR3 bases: TGTGCCAGCAGCTTAGCCGTCACAGGGGACGAGCAGTACTTC. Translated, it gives CASSLAVTGDEQYF.